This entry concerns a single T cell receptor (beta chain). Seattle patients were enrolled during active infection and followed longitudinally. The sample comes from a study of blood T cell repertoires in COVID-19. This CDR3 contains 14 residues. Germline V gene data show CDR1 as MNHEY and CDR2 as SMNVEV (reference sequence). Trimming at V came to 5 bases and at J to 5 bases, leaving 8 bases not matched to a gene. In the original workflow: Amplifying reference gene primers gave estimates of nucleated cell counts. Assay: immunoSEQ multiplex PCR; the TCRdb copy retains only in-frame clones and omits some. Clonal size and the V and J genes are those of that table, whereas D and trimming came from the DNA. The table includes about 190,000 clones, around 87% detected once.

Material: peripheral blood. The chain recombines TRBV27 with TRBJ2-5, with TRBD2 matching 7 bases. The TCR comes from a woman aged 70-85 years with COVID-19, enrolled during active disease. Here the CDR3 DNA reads TGTGCCAGCAGTCTGGGAGGGCCGTATGAGACCCAGTACTTC. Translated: CASSLGGPYETQYF.